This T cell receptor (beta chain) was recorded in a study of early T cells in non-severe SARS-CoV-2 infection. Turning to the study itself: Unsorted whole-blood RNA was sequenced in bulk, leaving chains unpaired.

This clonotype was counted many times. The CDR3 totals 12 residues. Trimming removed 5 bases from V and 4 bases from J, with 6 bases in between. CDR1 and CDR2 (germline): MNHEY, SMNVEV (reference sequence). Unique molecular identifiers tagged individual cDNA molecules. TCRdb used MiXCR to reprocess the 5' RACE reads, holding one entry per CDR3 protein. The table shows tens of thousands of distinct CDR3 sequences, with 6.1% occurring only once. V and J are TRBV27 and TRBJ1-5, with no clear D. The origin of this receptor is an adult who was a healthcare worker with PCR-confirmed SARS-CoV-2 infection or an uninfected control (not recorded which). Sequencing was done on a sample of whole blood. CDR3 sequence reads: CASSPTNQPQHF. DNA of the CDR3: TGTGCCAGCAGTCCTACGAATCAGCCCCAGCATTTT.